Following are 21 T cell receptor beta chains from one sample sequenced in a study of blood T cell repertoires in COVID-19. Clones were sequenced by immunoSEQ multiplex PCR, and TCRdb holds only the in-frame ones, with some missing. The sample carries approximately 300,000 clones, around nine tenths recorded once. Source material: PBMCs or T cells enriched from blood (not recorded which). The receptor source for this set is a woman aged 25-40 years who had recovered from COVID-19.

The V call is TRBV7-8, the J call TRBJ1-1; D is ambiguous. Germline lookup yields CDR1 SGHVS and CDR2 FQNEAQ. The CDR3 totals 12 residues. V dropped 5 bases and J dropped 1 base, with 5 bases sitting between them. This CDR3 is CASSPRNTEAFF. CDR3 nucleotide sequence: TGTGCCAGCAGCCCCAGGAACACTGAAGCTTTCTTT.

This clone appeared once. The chain joins TRBV29-1 to TRBJ1-2, with 9 nucleotides matching TRBD1. After removal of 7 bases from V and 7 bases from J, the junction contained 10 bases not matched to a gene. The CDR3 totals 13 residues. CDR1 is SQVTM, CDR2 ANQGSEA, per germline. The CDR3, as DNA: TGCAGCGCCTTCCCTGACAGGGGGACTGGCTACACCTTC. Translated: CSAFPDRGTGYTF.

The rearrangement uses TRBV6-5 and TRBJ2-5; D possibly corresponds to TRBD1 (6 bases). Germline values: CDR1 MNHEY, CDR2 SVGAGI. This CDR3 comprises 13 residues. V was pared by 5 bases and J by 0 bases, with 7 bases between. CDR3 protein: CASSPGDQETQYF. The CDR3 bases are TGTGCCAGCAGTCCAGGGGACCAAGAGACCCAGTACTTC.

This clone was observed a few times. This chain links TRBV12-5 with TRBJ2-1; D might be TRBD2 (6 bases). The V gene lost 8 bases and the J gene lost 9 bases, with 14 bases spanning the gap. The CDR3 is made up of 12 amino acids. Germline lookup yields CDR1 LGHNT and CDR2 FRNRAP. The CDR3 nucleotides are TGTGCTAGTCGACCACCGGGACTTGAGCAGTTCTTC. Translated, it gives CASRPPGLEQFF.

The V gene is TRBV2, the J gene TRBJ1-6, with D perhaps TRBD1 (6 bases). The V end was cut by 6 bases, the J end by 8 bases, with 8 bases between. Germline V lookup: CDR1 SNHLY, CDR2 FYNNEI. The CDR3 length is 12 residues. The CDR3 loop is CASRDSDSPLHF. CDR3 sequence (DNA): TGTGCCAGCAGGGACAGTGATTCACCCCTCCACTTT.

The chain carries TRBV7-9 and TRBJ2-7, with 7 bases fitting TRBD2. Trimming removed 5 bases from V and 7 bases from J; junction bases left unmatched: 8. CDR1 SEHNR and CDR2 FQNEAQ come from the germline V gene (reference sequence). The CDR3 extends over 13 amino acids. CDR3 DNA: TGTGCCAGCAGCCCTCCGGGACTACCGGAGCAGTACTTC. Translating gives CASSPPGLPEQYF.

This clone was counted a few times. J is TRBJ2-7 and V is TRBV5-6, with a possible D match to TRBD1 (6 bases). CDR3 size: 15 residues. Germline-derived CDR1 and CDR2 are SGHDT and YYEEEE. Trimming left V 0 bases short and J 7 bases short, with 17 bases between. CDR3 sequence (DNA): TGTGCCAGCAGCTTGGAGCCGGGACACCCAGGGGAGCAGTACTTC. This codes for CASSLEPGHPGEQYF. Based on the CDR3 plus reference TRBV5-6 and TRBJ2-7, the full variable domain is DAGVTQSPTHLIKTRGQQVTLRCSPKSGHDTVSWYQQALGQGPQFIFQYYEEEERQRGNFPDRFSGHQFPNYSSELNVNALLLGDSALYLCASSLEPGHPGEQYFGPGTRLTVT.

CDR3 coding DNA: TGTGCCAGCAGTGAATACGGGGACAGGGAGTACACCGGGGAGCTGTTTTTT. Amino acids: CASSEYGDREYTGELFF. The V call is TRBV2, the J call TRBJ2-2, with TRBD1 matching over 9 bases. The J segment lost 3 bases and the V segment lost 2 bases, leaving 7 bases of the junction unmatched. This CDR3 is 17 amino acids long. Per the germline V gene, CDR1 is SNHLY and CDR2 is FYNNEI.

The V gene is TRBV15, the J gene TRBJ1-1; no clear D gene. V lost 1 base and J lost 0, with 6 bases in between. CDR3 size: 14 residues. The germline gives CDR1 LNHNV, CDR2 YYDKDF (reference sequence). CDR3 residues: CATSRGLLNTEAFF. CDR3 DNA: TGTGCCACCAGCAGAGGACTTTTGAACACTGAAGCTTTCTTT.

This clone was seen a single time. The chain joins TRBV9 to TRBJ2-7; 11 nucleotides line up with TRBD1. V gave up 3 bases and J gave up 5 bases; unmatched junction bases: 13. There are 17 residues in the CDR3. CDR1 is SGDLS, CDR2 YYNGEE, per germline. The CDR3, as DNA: TGTGCCAGCAGCGGAGCCCCGGGGACAGGGGGTACCCACGAGCAGTACTTC. It encodes CASSGAPGTGGTHEQYF.

The genes are TRBV7-2 and TRBJ2-3, with D unclear. The CDR3 loop spans 13 amino acids. Germline V lookup: CDR1 SGHTA, CDR2 FQGNSA. V lost 2 bases, J lost 1 base, and 4 bases lay in between. The CDR3 is CASSLSGTDTQYF. The CDR3 DNA reads TGTGCCAGCAGCTTATCCGGCACAGATACGCAGTATTTT.

The chain has TRBV24-1 and TRBJ1-1, with a possible D match to TRBD1 (6 bases). V was trimmed by 4 bases and J by 3 bases, leaving 11 bases between them. Germline V gives CDR1 KGHDR, CDR2 SFDVKD. This CDR3 is 14 amino acids long. The CDR3, as DNA: TGTGCCACCAGTGAGACAGGTTCGGACACTGAAGCTTTCTTT. Its translation: CATSETGSDTEAFF.

This clone was seen only once. The J gene is TRBJ1-2, the V gene TRBV2, with D possibly matching TRBD1 (5 bases). CDR1 and CDR2 (germline): SNHLY, FYNNEI. V was pared by 6 bases and J by 3 bases, with 8 bases between. The CDR3 length is 12 residues. The CDR3 DNA reads TGTGCCAGCAGGGGCAGGGACTATGGCTACACCTTC. Protein product: CASRGRDYGYTF.

CDR3 DNA: TGTGCCAGCAGTATTTTCGGGAGCGCGTCCCATGGCTACACCTTC. Translated, it gives CASSIFGSASHGYTF. V gene TRBV6-5 combines with J gene TRBJ1-2; D uncertain. Per germline, CDR1 MNHEY and CDR2 SVGAGI. This CDR3 is 15 amino acids long. V lost 5 bases, J lost 6 bases, and 19 bases lay in between.

This clone was picked up one time. V is TRBV27 and J is TRBJ2-5, with D hard to call. Trimming removed 6 bases from V and 3 bases from J, with 14 bases in between. Looked up from germline, CDR1 is MNHEY and CDR2 is SMNVEV (reference sequence). This CDR3 is built from 14 residues. In DNA, the CDR3 is TGTGCCAGCAGCCTACGGGTGTTAGAAGAGACCCAGTACTTC. Encoded protein: CASSLRVLEETQYF.

This sequence joins TRBV29-1 and TRBJ1-2; D is possibly TRBD1 (6 bases). Per germline, CDR1 SQVTM and CDR2 ANQGSEA. V was cut by 3 bases and J by 6 bases, with 11 bases left in between. The CDR3 extends over 12 amino acids. CDR3 coding DNA: TGCAGCGTTGAGGGTAACAGGGATGGCTACACCTTC. Translating it yields CSVEGNRDGYTF.

The chain employs TRBV4-3 and TRBJ2-3; D uncertain. The germline CDR1 and CDR2 sequences are LGHNA and YSLEER. The V and J ends lost 0 bases and 3 bases respectively, with 4 bases between them. This CDR3 has 13 residues. CDR3: CASSQELTDTQYF. CDR3 DNA sequence: TGCGCCAGCAGCCAAGAACTTACAGATACGCAGTATTTT.

The chain carries TRBV28 and TRBJ1-1; D remains ambiguous. Germline V gene data show CDR1 as MDHEN and CDR2 as SYDVKM. This CDR3 has 15 amino acids. Trimming removed 3 bases from V and 1 base from J, with 12 bases in between. The CDR3 coding sequence is TGTGCCAGCAGTTTCTTCGGACGGGGGAACACTGAAGCTTTCTTT. It encodes CASSFFGRGNTEAFF.

J is TRBJ1-1 and V is TRBV11-2; D unresolved. Per the germline V gene, CDR1 is SGHAT and CDR2 is FQNNGV. The CDR3 loop spans 14 amino acids. V shed 0 bases and J shed 1 base, with 6 bases lying between them. This CDR3 reads CASSLEAKNTEAFF. CDR3 sequence (DNA): TGTGCCAGCAGCTTAGAGGCCAAGAACACTGAAGCTTTCTTT. The full variable domain, its missing parts supplied by reference TRBV11-2 and TRBJ1-1, is EAGVAQSPRYKIIEKRQSVAFWCNPISGHATLYWYQQILGQGPKLLIQFQNNGVVDDSQLPKDRFSAERLKGVDSTLKIQPAKLEDSAVYLCASSLEAKNTEAFFGQGTRLTVV.

V usage is TRBV19 and J usage is TRBJ1-2, with 7 bases identical to TRBD1. The junction had 10 bases not matched to a gene; V was cut back by 2 bases and J by 4 bases. The CDR3 has 16 residues. Germline V gives CDR1 LNHDA, CDR2 SQIVND (reference sequence). The CDR3 bases are TGTGCCAGTAGTATACGCCCGGGACAGCCCCCCTATGGCTACACCTTC. This sequence encodes CASSIRPGQPPYGYTF.

The gene calls are TRBV6-5 and TRBJ2-3; 8 nucleotides match TRBD1. Germline CDR1 reads MNHEY; CDR2 reads SVGAGI. The CDR3 loop spans 14 amino acids. Trimming at V came to 5 bases and at J to 4 bases, leaving 5 bases not matched to a gene. Here the CDR3 reads CASSKDRVSDTQYF. CDR3 nucleotides: TGTGCCAGCAGTAAGGACAGGGTATCAGATACGCAGTATTTT.